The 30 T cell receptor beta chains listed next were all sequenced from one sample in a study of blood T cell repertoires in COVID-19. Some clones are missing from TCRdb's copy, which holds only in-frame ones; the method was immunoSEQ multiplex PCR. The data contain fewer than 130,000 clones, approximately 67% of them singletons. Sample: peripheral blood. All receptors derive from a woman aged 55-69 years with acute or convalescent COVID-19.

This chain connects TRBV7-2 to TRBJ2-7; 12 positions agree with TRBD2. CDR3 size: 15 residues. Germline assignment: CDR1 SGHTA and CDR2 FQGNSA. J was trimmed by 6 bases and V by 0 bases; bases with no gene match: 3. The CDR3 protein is CASSLAASGGAEQYF. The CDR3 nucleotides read TGTGCCAGCAGCTTAGCGGCTAGCGGGGGGGCCGAGCAGTACTTC.

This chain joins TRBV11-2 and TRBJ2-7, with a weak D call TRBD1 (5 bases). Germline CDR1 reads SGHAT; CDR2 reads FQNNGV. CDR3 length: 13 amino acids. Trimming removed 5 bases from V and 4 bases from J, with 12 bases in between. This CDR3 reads CASSASTAYEQYF. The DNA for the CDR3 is TGTGCCAGCAGCGCCTCGACAGCATACGAGCAGTACTTC.

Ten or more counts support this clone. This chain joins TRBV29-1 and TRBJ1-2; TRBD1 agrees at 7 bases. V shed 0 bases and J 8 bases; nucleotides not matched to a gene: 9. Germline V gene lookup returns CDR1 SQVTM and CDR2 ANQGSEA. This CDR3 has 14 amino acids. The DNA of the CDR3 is TGCAGCGTTGAAGATCTTGACAGGGAGGAAGGCTACACCTTC. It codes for CSVEDLDREEGYTF.

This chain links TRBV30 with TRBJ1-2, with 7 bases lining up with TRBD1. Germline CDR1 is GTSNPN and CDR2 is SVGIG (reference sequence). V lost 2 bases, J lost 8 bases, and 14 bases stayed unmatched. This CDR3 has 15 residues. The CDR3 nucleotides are TGTGCCTGGAGTAGACAGGGTAGAGGAACGGGGGGCTACACCTTC. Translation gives CAWSRQGRGTGGYTF.

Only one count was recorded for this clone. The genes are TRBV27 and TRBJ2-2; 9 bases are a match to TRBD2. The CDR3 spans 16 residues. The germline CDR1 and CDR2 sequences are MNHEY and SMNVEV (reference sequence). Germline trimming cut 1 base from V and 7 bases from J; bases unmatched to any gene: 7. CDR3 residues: CASSLLGGGADGELFF. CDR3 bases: TGTGCCAGCAGTTTATTAGGCGGGGGGGCCGACGGGGAGCTGTTTTTT.

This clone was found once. CDR3 residues: CASSLVQGAGQPQHF. The CDR3 DNA is TGCGCCAGCAGCTTGGTTCAGGGGGCAGGTCAGCCCCAGCATTTT. The chain couples TRBV5-1 to TRBJ1-5; 8 nucleotides match TRBD1. The CDR3 has 15 amino acids. V lost 0 bases to trimming and J lost 6 bases; unmatched junction nucleotides: 5. Looked up from germline, CDR1 is SGHRS and CDR2 is YFSETQ.

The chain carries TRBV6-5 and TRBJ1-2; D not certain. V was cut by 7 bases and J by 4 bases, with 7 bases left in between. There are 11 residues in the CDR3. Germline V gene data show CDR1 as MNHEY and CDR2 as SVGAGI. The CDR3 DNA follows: TGTGCCAGCACCCAGGTCTATGGCTACACCTTC. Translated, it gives CASTQVYGYTF.

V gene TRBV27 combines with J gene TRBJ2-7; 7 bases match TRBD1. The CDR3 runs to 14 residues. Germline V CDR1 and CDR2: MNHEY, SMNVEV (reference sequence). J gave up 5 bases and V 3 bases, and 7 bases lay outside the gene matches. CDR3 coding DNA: TGTGCCAGCAGTTTCGCGACAGGGATCGACGAGCAGTACTTC. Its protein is CASSFATGIDEQYF.

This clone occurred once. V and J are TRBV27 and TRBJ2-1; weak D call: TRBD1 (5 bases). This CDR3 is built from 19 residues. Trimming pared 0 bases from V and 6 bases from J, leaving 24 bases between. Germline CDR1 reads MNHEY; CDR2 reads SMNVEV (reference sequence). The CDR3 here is CASSLSKTSQRWGSNEQFF. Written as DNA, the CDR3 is TGTGCCAGCAGTTTATCAAAAACCTCTCAACGGTGGGGCTCCAATGAGCAGTTCTTC.

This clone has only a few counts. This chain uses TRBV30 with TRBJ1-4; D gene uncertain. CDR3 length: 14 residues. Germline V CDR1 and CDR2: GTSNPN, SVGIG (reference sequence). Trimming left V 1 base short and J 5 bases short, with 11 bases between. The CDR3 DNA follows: TGTGCCTGGAGTGGACTCGAGGGCAATGAAAAACTGTTTTTT. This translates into CAWSGLEGNEKLFF.

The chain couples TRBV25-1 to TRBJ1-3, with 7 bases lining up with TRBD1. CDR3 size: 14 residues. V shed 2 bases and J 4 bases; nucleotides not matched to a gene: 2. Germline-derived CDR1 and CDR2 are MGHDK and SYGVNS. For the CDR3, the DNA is TGTGCCAGCAGTGAAACAGGGGACGGAAACACCATATATTTT. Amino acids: CASSETGDGNTIYF.

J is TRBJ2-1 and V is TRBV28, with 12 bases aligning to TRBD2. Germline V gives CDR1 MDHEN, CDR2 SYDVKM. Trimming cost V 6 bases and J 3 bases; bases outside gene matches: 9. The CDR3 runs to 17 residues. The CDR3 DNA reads TGTGCCAGCAGCCCCGTACTAGCGGGGGGAAGCTACAATGAGCAGTTCTTC. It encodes CASSPVLAGGSYNEQFF. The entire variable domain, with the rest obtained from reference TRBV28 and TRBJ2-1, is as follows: DVKVTQSSRYLVKRTGEKVFLECVQDMDHENMFWYRQDPGLGLRLIYFSYDVKMKEKGDIPEGYSVSREKKERFSLILESASTNQTSMYLCASSPVLAGGSYNEQFFGPGTRLTVL.

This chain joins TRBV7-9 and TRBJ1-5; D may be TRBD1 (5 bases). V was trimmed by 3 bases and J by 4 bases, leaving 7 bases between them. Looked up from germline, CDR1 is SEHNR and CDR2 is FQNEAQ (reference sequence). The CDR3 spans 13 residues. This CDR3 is CASSFQGNQPQHF. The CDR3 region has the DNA TGTGCCAGCAGCTTTCAGGGTAATCAGCCCCAGCATTTT.

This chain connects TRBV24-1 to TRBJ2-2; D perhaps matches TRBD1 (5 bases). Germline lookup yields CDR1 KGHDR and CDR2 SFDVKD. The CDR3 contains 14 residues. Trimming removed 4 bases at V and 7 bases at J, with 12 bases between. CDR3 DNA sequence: TGTGCCACCAGTGAGCCCAGGGTTTTCGGGGAGCTGTTTTTT. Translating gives CATSEPRVFGELFF.

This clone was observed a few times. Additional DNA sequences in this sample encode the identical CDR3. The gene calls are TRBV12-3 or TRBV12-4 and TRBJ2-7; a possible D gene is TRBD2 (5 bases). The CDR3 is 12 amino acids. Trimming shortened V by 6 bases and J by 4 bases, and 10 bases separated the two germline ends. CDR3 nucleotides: TGTGCCAGCAGCCCCGAGGGTTACGAGCAGTACTTC. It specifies CASSPEGYEQYF.

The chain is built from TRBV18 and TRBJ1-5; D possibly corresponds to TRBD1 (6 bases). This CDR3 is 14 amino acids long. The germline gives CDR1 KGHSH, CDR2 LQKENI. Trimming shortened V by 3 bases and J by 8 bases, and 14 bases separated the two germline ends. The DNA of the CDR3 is TGTGCCAGCTCACCGGGGGGGCCCAGGGAGCCCCAGCATTTT. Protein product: CASSPGGPREPQHF.

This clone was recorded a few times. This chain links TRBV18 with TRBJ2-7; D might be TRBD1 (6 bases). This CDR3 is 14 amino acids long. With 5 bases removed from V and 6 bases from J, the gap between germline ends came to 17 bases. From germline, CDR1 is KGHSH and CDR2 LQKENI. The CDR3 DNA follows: TGTGCCAGCTCATCAGCAACAGGGTTTTCCGAGCAGTACTTC. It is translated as CASSSATGFSEQYF.

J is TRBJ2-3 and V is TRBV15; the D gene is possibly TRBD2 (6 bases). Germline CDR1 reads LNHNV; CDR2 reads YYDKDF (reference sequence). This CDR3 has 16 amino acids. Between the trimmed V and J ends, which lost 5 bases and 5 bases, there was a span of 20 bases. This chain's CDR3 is CATSGGTQEVRDTQYF. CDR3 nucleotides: TGTGCCACCAGCGGCGGGACCCAAGAGGTTCGAGATACGCAGTATTTT.

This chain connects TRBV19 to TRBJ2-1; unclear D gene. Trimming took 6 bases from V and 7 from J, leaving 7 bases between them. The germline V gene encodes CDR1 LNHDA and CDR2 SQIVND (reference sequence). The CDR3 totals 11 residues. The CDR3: CASRYVNEQFF. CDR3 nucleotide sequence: TGTGCCAGTAGATATGTGAATGAGCAGTTCTTC.

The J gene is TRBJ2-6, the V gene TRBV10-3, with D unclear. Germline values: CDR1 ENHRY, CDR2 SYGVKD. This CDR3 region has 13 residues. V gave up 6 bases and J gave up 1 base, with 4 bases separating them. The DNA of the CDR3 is TGTGCCATCAGCACATCTGGGGCCAACGTCCTGACTTTC. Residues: CAISTSGANVLTF.

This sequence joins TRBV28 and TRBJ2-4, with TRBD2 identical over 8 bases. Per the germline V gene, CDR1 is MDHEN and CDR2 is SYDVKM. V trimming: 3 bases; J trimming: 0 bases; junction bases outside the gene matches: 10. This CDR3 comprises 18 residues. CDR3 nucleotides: TGTGCCAGCAGTTTGTCGGGGGGGCCTGTCCTAGCCAAAAACATTCAGTACTTC. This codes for CASSLSGGPVLAKNIQYF.

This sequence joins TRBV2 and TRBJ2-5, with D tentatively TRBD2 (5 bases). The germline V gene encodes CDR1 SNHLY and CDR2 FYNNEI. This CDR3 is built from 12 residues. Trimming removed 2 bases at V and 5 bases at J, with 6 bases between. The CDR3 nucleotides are TGTGCCAGCAGTGAAAGAGGGGAGACCCAGTACTTC. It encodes CASSERGETQYF.

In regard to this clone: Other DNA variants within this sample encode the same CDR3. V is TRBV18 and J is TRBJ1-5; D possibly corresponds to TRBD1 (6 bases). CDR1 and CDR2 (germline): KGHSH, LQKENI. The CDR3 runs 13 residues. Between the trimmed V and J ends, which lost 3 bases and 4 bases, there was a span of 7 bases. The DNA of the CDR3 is TGTGCCAGCTCACCCACAGGGAATCAGCCCCAGCATTTT. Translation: CASSPTGNQPQHF.

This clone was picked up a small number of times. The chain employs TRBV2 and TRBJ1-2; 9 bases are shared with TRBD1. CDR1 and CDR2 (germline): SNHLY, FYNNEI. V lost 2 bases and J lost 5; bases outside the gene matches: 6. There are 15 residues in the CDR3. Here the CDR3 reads CASSERGQGPYGYTF. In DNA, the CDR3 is TGTGCCAGCAGTGAAAGAGGACAGGGGCCATATGGCTACACCTTC.

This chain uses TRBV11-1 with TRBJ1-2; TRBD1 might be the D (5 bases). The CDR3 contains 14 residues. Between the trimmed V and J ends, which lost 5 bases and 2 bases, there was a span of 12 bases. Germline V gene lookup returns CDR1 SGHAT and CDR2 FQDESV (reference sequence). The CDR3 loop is CASSPRTINYGYTF. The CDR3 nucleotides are TGTGCCAGCAGCCCGAGGACAATAAACTATGGCTACACCTTC.

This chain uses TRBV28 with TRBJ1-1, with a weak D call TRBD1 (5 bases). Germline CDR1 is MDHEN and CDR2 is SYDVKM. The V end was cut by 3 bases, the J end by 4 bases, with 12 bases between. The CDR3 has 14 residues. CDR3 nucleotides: TGTGCCAGCAGTTTTCAGGGAGGGAGCACTGAAGCTTTCTTT. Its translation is CASSFQGGSTEAFF. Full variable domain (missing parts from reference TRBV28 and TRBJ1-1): DVKVTQSSRYLVKRTGEKVFLECVQDMDHENMFWYRQDPGLGLRLIYFSYDVKMKEKGDIPEGYSVSREKKERFSLILESASTNQTSMYLCASSFQGGSTEAFFGQGTRLTVV.

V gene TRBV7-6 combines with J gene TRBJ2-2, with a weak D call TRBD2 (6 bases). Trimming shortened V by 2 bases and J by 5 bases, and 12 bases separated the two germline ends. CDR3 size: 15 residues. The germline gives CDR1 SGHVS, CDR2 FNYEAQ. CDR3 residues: CASSLKSAGTGELFF. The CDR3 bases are TGTGCCAGCAGCTTAAAAAGCGCGGGGACCGGGGAGCTGTTTTTT.

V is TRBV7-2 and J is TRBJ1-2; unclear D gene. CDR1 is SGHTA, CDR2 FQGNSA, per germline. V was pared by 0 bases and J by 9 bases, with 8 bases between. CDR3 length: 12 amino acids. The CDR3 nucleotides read TGTGCCAGCAGCTTAGCGGGAGGGAGCTACACCTTC. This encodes CASSLAGGSYTF. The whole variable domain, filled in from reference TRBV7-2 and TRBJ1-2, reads GAGVSQSPSNKVTEKGKDVELRCDPISGHTALYWYRQSLGQGLEFLIYFQGNSAPDKSGLPSDRFSAERTGGSVSTLTIQRTQQEDSAVYLCASSLAGGSYTFGSGTRLTVV.

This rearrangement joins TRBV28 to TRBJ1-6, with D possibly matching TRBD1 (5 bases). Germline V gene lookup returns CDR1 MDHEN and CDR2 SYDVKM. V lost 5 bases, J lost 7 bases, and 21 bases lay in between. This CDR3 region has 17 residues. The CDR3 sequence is CASSTTTRVMENSPLHF. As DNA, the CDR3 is TGTGCCAGCAGTACTACTACCAGGGTGATGGAGAATTCACCCCTCCACTTT.

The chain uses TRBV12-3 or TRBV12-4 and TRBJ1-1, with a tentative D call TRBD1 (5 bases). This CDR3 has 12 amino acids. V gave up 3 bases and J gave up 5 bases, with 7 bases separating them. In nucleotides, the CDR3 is TGTGCCAGCAGTTTCGGGGGGACTGAAGCTTTCTTT. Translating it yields CASSFGGTEAFF.